This T cell receptor (beta chain) was identified during a study of Ad26.COV2.S vaccination and SARS-CoV-2 variants. Study-wide context: Donor was one of the participants in the Ad26.COV2.S arm of the COV1001 trial. Each vaccinee took Ad26.COV2.S intramuscularly, once or twice 56 days apart.

Study-wide results and limits: Reportedly, spike-specific CD8+ and CD4+ T cell responses achieved substantial breadth once vaccination had taken place.

This clone was observed once. Its antigen is not known. Germline assignment: CDR1 MNHEY and CDR2 SMNVEV (reference sequence). This CDR3 has 14 amino acids. The junction had 6 bases not matched to a gene; V was cut back by 9 bases and J by 4 bases. Data came from immunoSEQ multiplex PCR; TCRdb stores just in-frame clones and leaves some out. The data show about 410,000 clones, around 92% seen once. Treatment here: around 19 received Ad26.COV2.S at low or high dose, single or two shots; about 5 received placebo; per-sample allocation not given. Samples came from day 63 after the first vaccine or placebo injection. What was given as vaccine was an Ad26 vector encoding Wuhan-strain SARS-CoV-2 spike.

The sequenced sample was peripheral blood, obtained in a trial of Ad26.COV2.S vaccine versus placebo. The TCR was taken from a person between 18 and 65 years old who received the Ad26.COV2.S COVID-19 vaccine or a placebo. V usage is TRBV27 and J usage is TRBJ2-2; 9 bases line up with TRBD1. Here the CDR3 DNA reads TGTGCCAGTACGGGGACAGGGACCACCGGGGAGCTGTTTTTT. Its translation: CASTGTGTTGELFF.